This T cell receptor (beta chain) was captured in a study of blood T cell repertoires in COVID-19. In the study overall: Samples came from the United States, Italy and Spain, spanning acute and convalescent COVID-19. PBMCs, B-cell-depleted T cells, or T cells provided the cDNA or gDNA that made up the material.

The CDR3 runs to 14 residues. The junction had 8 bases not matched to a gene; V was cut back by 6 bases and J by 5 bases. Germline V lookup: CDR1 LNHDA, CDR2 SQIVND (reference sequence). Per the original data handling: Amplifying reference gene primers gave estimates of nucleated cell counts. Produced via immunoSEQ multiplex PCR; TCRdb's table is partial and in-frame only. From that table come the V and J calls and clone size; the DNA was used to work out D and trimming. The repertoire includes tens of thousands of clones, about 90% of them detected once, and approximately 24% sits in the top ten. The sequenced material came from peripheral blood. This receptor was obtained from a human donor with active COVID-19. The donor label of this sample is uncertain. The rearrangement uses TRBV19 and TRBJ1-2; 8 nucleotides line up with TRBD1. CDR3 sequence reads: CASRTGTGSYGYTF. The CDR3 nucleotides read TGTGCCAGTAGGACGGGGACAGGATCATATGGCTACACCTTC. The full variable domain, with the rest looked up from reference TRBV19 and TRBJ1-2, is DGGITQSPKYLFRKEGQNVTLSCEQNLNHDAMYWYRQDPGQGLRLIYYSQIVNDFQKGDIAEGYSVSREKKESFPLTVTSAQKNPTAFYLCASRTGTGSYGYTFGSGTRLTVV.